These 5 T cell receptor beta chains were all obtained from the same sample, sequenced in a study of blood T cell repertoires in COVID-19 (TCRdb year 2020). The protocol used for the library was the immunoSEQ multiplex PCR assay. Not all clones reach the TCRdb copy of this immuneACCESS table, which keeps in-frame sequences only. Checked studies attribute under half of the gap to unresolved V genes and leave the rest unexplained. This sample has about 190,000 clones in its table, and about 77% of those were observed once. The ten largest clones take up around 2.8% of the sample. Specimen: peripheral blood. These receptors were taken from a woman aged 80 or over with active or convalescent COVID-19.

This clone was counted between two and nine times. The rearrangement uses TRBV5-6 and TRBJ1-4, with 7 bases lining up with TRBD1. This CDR3 region has 14 residues. Germline-derived CDR1 and CDR2 are SGHDT and YYEEEE. V shed 3 bases, J shed 5 bases, and the junction held 4 bases outside the gene matches. The CDR3 DNA reads as TGTGCCAGCAGCTCCGGGACAGCGAATGAAAAACTGTTTTTT. Translation: CASSSGTANEKLFF.

J is TRBJ2-3 and V is TRBV18; D remains ambiguous. Germline V CDR1 and CDR2: KGHSH, LQKENI. Trimming pared 1 base from V and 5 bases from J, leaving 22 bases between. The CDR3 contains 18 residues. The CDR3: CASSPLGAGSPMGDTQYF. The CDR3 bases are TGTGCCAGCTCACCACTCGGAGCTGGGTCCCCTATGGGAGATACGCAGTATTTT. Based on the CDR3 plus reference TRBV18 and TRBJ2-3, the full variable domain is NAGVMQNPRHLVRRRGQEARLRCSPMKGHSHVYWYRQLPEEGLKFMVYLQKENIIDESGMPKERFSAEFPKEGPSILRIQQVVRGDSAAYFCASSPLGAGSPMGDTQYFGPGTRLTVL.

The CDR3: CASSSGLAGNYEQYF. The CDR3 DNA reads TGTGCCAGTAGCTCAGGACTAGCGGGGAACTACGAGCAGTACTTC. V is TRBV19 and J is TRBJ2-7; 12 bases are shared with TRBD2. Germline CDR1 reads LNHDA; CDR2 reads SQIVND (reference sequence). Germline trimming cut 6 bases from V and 3 bases from J; bases unmatched to any gene: 6. CDR3 length: 15 amino acids. The full variable domain, completed using reference TRBV19 and TRBJ2-7, is DGGITQSPKYLFRKEGQNVTLSCEQNLNHDAMYWYRQDPGQGLRLIYYSQIVNDFQKGDIAEGYSVSREKKESFPLTVTSAQKNPTAFYLCASSSGLAGNYEQYFGPGTRLTVT.

CDR3 loop: CASSKGTGRLADTQYF. CDR3 coding DNA: TGCGCCAGCAGCAAGGGGACAGGGAGGTTAGCGGATACGCAGTATTTT. This chain uses TRBV5-1 with TRBJ2-3, with 9 bases that match TRBD1. The CDR3 loop spans 16 amino acids. The J segment lost 6 bases and the V segment lost 4 bases, leaving 12 bases of the junction unmatched. Germline lookup yields CDR1 SGHRS and CDR2 YFSETQ.

The chain carries TRBV7-9 and TRBJ1-4; 9 nucleotides match TRBD1. Trimming cost V 8 bases and J 8 bases; bases outside gene matches: 9. There are 14 residues in the CDR3. Germline V lookup: CDR1 SEHNR, CDR2 FQNEAQ (reference sequence). CDR3 loop: CASAQQGAGEKLFF. CDR3 DNA: TGTGCCAGCGCACAACAGGGGGCGGGCGAAAAACTGTTTTTT.